This T cell receptor (beta chain) was identified in a study of cytomegalovirus exposure and HLA in healthy donors. Study as a whole: The approximately 120 million unique TCR beta sequences, from 150 million to 200 million T cells, were found by an earlier analysis.

PCR employed 60 Vbeta and 13 Jbeta primers. TCRdb's table, derived via immunoSEQ multiplex PCR, lists solely in-frame clones and lacks some. The repertoire includes nearly 110,000 clones, 82% of them detected once, and less than 3.5% sits in the top ten. A word on this clone: Its target is not known.

Study conclusions and caveats: Reports state that TCR beta sequences accurately predicted most subjects' HLA-A and HLA-B alleles.

Germline V lookup: CDR1 KGHSH, CDR2 LQKENI. The CDR3 sequence is 11 residues long. V lost 5 bases and J 6 bases, leaving 6 bases between the germline ends. The rearrangement joins TRBV18 to TRBJ2-3; possible D gene TRBD2, 6 bases. Sequencing was carried out using PBMCs. The sequence derives from a man aged 30 to 39 in good health and CMV-seropositive. The CDR3 coding sequence is TGTGCCAGCTCAGGGGGGGATACGCAGTATTTT. Its protein product is CASSGGDTQYF.